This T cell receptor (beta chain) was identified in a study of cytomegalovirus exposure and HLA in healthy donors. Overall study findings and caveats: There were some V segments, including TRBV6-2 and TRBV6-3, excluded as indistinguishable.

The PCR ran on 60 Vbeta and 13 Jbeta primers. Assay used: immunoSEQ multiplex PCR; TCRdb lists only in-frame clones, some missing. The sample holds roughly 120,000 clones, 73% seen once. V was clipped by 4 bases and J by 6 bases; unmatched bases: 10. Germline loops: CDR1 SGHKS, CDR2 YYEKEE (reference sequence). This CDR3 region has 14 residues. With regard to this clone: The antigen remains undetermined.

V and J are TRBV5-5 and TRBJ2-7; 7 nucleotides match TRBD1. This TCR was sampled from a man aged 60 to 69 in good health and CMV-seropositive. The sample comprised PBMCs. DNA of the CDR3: TGTGCCAGCAGCAAAAATCCGACAGGGATCGAGCAGTACTTC. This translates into CASSKNPTGIEQYF.